Listed below are T cell receptor beta chains from one sample, sequenced in a study of Ad26.COV2.S vaccination and SARS-CoV-2 variants. Generated by immunoSEQ multiplex PCR, the TCRdb table keeps only in-frame clones and is missing some. The table has 350,000 to 500,000 clones, 90% seen once; the top ten hold around 4.5%. The sequencing here drew on peripheral blood, taken in a trial of Ad26.COV2.S vaccine versus placebo. All receptors come from a person aged 18-65 years who received the Ad26.COV2.S COVID-19 vaccine or a placebo. The CDR3 runs from the conserved cysteine through the conserved F or W. The D gene is left open where the match is weak. For some rows the clone size is stated as once, few or many, or as a class when expanded; others skip it.

j_call d_call clone_size v_call cdr3_nt cdr3_aa
TRBJ1-1 . . TRBV5-1 TGCGCCAGCAATGACGGGGTGAACACTGAAGCTTTCTTT CASNDGVNTEAFF
TRBJ2-1 . . TRBV29-1 TGCAGCGTTGTGGCCCGCGGGGCAGGGTCTGTGAATGAGCAGTTCTTC CSVVARGAGSVNEQFF
TRBJ2-1 TRBD2 . TRBV3-1/TRBV3-2 TGTGCCAGCAGCCCCCCCGCGGGAGGGCCTCATGAGCAGTTCTTC CASSPPAGGPHEQFF
TRBJ2-3 . . TRBV5-1 TGCGCCAGCAGCTTTACTACCGGGGGAAGCACAGATACGCAGTATTTT CASSFTTGGSTDTQYF
TRBJ2-1 TRBD2 . TRBV2 TGTGCCAGCACCCCGTGGGGGACTAGCGGATTCAATGAGCAGTTCTTC CASTPWGTSGFNEQFF
TRBJ2-5 TRBD2 . TRBV28 TGTGCCAGCAGTTACGGGACTAGCGGGAGTTGGGGTTTAGAGACCCAGTACTTC CASSYGTSGSWGLETQYF
TRBJ1-6 TRBD1 . TRBV7-9 TGTGCCAGCAGTAGGTCAGGGGGCGACGGGAATTCACCCCTCCACTTT CASSRSGGDGNSPLHF
TRBJ1-2 . . TRBV28 TGTGCCAGCAGTTTAACAGGGCCGAGCTATGGCTACACCTTC CASSLTGPSYGYTF
TRBJ1-2 . once TRBV19 TGTGCCAGTAGACATTCAGGGTATGGCTACACCTTC CASRHSGYGYTF
TRBJ1-5 . . TRBV28 TGTGCCAGCAACCCCGATCCGGGGGGAAGTCAGCCCCAGCATTTT CASNPDPGGSQPQHF
TRBJ2-1 TRBD2 . TRBV6-2/TRBV6-3 TGTGCCAGCAGCCATTCGGGGGGAGGGCCGTGGAATGAGCAGTTCTTC CASSHSGGGPWNEQFF
TRBJ2-1 TRBD2 . TRBV2 TGTGCCACCGCGGGACTAGCGTACAATGAGCAGTTCTTC CATAGLAYNEQFF
TRBJ2-1 TRBD2 . TRBV5-1 TGCGCCAGCAGCTTGGCAACTAGCGGGGATAATGAGCAGTTCTTC CASSLATSGDNEQFF
TRBJ2-5 . . TRBV21-1 TGTGCCAGCAGCAAATGCGGTTGGGGGTACCAAGAGACCCAGTACTTC CASSKCGWGYQETQYF
TRBJ2-1 . . TRBV28 TGTGCCAGCAGTTTCGACGGGTGGCGGAGCGGCGCGAGCTCCTACAATGAGCAGTTCTTC CASSFDGWRSGASSYNEQFF
TRBJ2-1 TRBD2 . TRBV6-4 TGTGCCAGCAGTCCCGGGGCTAGCGGGAATGAGCAGTTCTTC CASSPGASGNEQFF
TRBJ1-5 . . TRBV19 TGTGCCAGTAGTATAGGCTCTTGGGACACCAATCAGCCCCAGCATTTT CASSIGSWDTNQPQHF
TRBJ1-6 . . TRBV7-4 TGTGCCAGCAGCTTCGGCGGGACTCAGAGCTCCTATAATTCACCCCTCCACTTT CASSFGGTQSSYNSPLHF
TRBJ2-3 TRBD1 . TRBV29-1 TGCAGCGTTCCCCGATGGGGACAGGGGGCAGATACGCAGTATTTT CSVPRWGQGADTQYF
TRBJ2-7 . . TRBV3-1/TRBV3-2 TGTGCCAGCAGCCATGAAAATTACCGGGACCCCTCCTACGAGCAGTACTTC CASSHENYRDPSYEQYF
TRBJ2-7 TRBD1 . TRBV6-5 TGTGCCAGCAAAACAGGGGCGTACAGCTCCTACGAGCAGTACTTC CASKTGAYSSYEQYF
TRBJ2-7 TRBD2 . TRBV19 TGTGCCAGTAGCATTTCCGGGAGGACCTACGAGCAGTACTTC CASSISGRTYEQYF
TRBJ2-7 TRBD1 . TRBV25-1 TGTGCCAGCAGTGAGGGACAGCCCCCCTACGAGCAGTACTTC CASSEGQPPYEQYF
TRBJ2-5 . . TRBV24-1 TGTGCCACCAGTATCCAGGGATCCCAAGAGACCCAGTACTTC CATSIQGSQETQYF
TRBJ2-7 . . TRBV28 TGTGCCAGCCGGTCGACCTACGAGCAGTACTTC CASRSTYEQYF
TRBJ1-5 . few TRBV19 TGTGCCAGTAGTATAGTTCGTATGATTAGCAATCAGCCCCAGCATTTT CASSIVRMISNQPQHF
TRBJ2-2 . . TRBV11-2 TGTGCCAGCAGCTTACGAGAGATCGCGAACACCGGGGAGCTGTTTTTT CASSLREIANTGELFF
TRBJ2-3 . . TRBV4-1 TGCGCCAGCAGCCAAGTGGGGGCGGGGAGCTTAAGCACAGATACGCAGTATTTT CASSQVGAGSLSTDTQYF
TRBJ2-2 TRBD1 . TRBV2 TGTGCCAGCAGTGAAAGGGGGACAGCGAACACCGGGGAGCTGTTTTTT CASSERGTANTGELFF
TRBJ2-1 . . TRBV2 TGTGCCAGCAGTGAAACGGAGGCATACAATGAGCAGTTCTTC CASSETEAYNEQFF
TRBJ2-7 . . TRBV30 TGTGCCTGGAGCCCTATAATAGAGGGCGGCGAGCAGTACTTC CAWSPIIEGGEQYF
TRBJ2-1 TRBD2 . TRBV28 TGTGCCAGCAGTCCACTAGCGGTGGACTACAATGAGCAGTTCTTC CASSPLAVDYNEQFF
TRBJ2-1 . . TRBV5-1 TGCGCCAGCAGCCGTAGCGTACAGGGCTACAATGAGCAGTTCTTC CASSRSVQGYNEQFF
TRBJ2-1 . . TRBV27 TGTGCCAGCAGTTTGCGGTCCTACAATGAGCAGTTCTTC CASSLRSYNEQFF
TRBJ2-7 . . TRBV7-9 TGTGCCAGCAGCTTAGAACGACGAAACTACGAGCAGTACTTC CASSLERRNYEQYF
TRBJ2-2 TRBD1 . TRBV7-3 TGTGCCAGCAGCCGAGGACAGGGGGCCTCCGGGGAGCTGTTTTTT CASSRGQGASGELFF
TRBJ1-6 TRBD1 . TRBV28 TGTGCCAGCGTAACAGGGGACGGAGATAATTCACCCCTCCACTTT CASVTGDGDNSPLHF
TRBJ1-5 . . TRBV6-5 TGTGCCAGCAGCCCGCCGGGGGGCAATCAGCCCCAGCATTTT CASSPPGGNQPQHF
TRBJ1-2 . once TRBV5-5 TGTGCCAGCAGCTTGAATAGGGGCTACACCTTC CASSLNRGYTF
TRBJ1-3 . . TRBV28 TGTGCCTCCTATAGTCGGGGGGACAACACCATATATTTT CASYSRGDNTIYF
TRBJ2-7 TRBD2 . TRBV28 TGTGCCAGCGTGGAGGGGACTAGCGGGAGGGCCTCCTACGAGCAGTACTTC CASVEGTSGRASYEQYF
TRBJ2-4 TRBD1 once TRBV29-1 TGCAGCGTCAGGACCGGGACAGCGCTTGCTATTCAGTACTTC CSVRTGTALAIQYF